This paragraph covers one T cell receptor beta chain sequence. Original data processing: Amplification of reference gene primers was used by the study to estimate nucleated cell counts. Assay: immunoSEQ multiplex PCR; the TCRdb copy retains only in-frame clones and omits some. The DNA gave D and trimming, while V, J and clone size come from that table. This repertoire shows about 170,000 clones, about 86% found once; its top ten account for roughly 4%. The sample belongs to a study of blood T cell repertoires in COVID-19. Study-wide context: Material from acute and convalescent COVID-19 was sourced from the United States, Italy and Spain.

Per the germline V gene, CDR1 is SGHVS and CDR2 is FQNEAQ. CDR3 length: 14 residues. J lost 5 bases, V lost 0 bases, and 1 base had no gene match. Those enrolled, adults aged about 18 to 95 years, came from about two dozen US areas. Participant reports of clinical history set cohort assignment. The sample taken for sequencing was PBMCs or T cells enriched from blood (not recorded which). The rearrangement uses TRBV7-8 and TRBJ2-3; 8 positions agree with TRBD2. This sequence was found in a woman between 50 and 59 years old in a cohort exposed to, infected with or recovered from COVID-19 (not recorded which). This CDR3 is CASSLAGGEDTQYF. Here the CDR3 DNA reads TGTGCCAGCAGCTTAGCCGGGGGGGAAGATACGCAGTATTTT.